The clone carrying this T cell receptor beta chain was seen only a few times. The antigen is not known. With 60 Vbeta and 13 Jbeta primers, the PCR was carried out. Clones were read by immunoSEQ multiplex PCR, and TCRdb kept only the in-frame ones, dropping some. The sample lists 96,000 or so clones; about four fifths were seen once. The data were obtained in a study of cytomegalovirus exposure and HLA in healthy donors. Study details: Roughly 85 million unique TCRs from HLA-typed donors were held in an early release of data. Study conclusions and caveats: Accurate HLA-A and HLA-B prediction from TCR beta sequences was reported for most subjects. Common viral pathogens (according to a later analysis) appeared linked to several of the most significant clusters. Altogether, 164 TCR beta chains were recorded as cytomegalovirus-associated.

This receptor was taken from a woman in her 70s in good health and CMV-seropositive. Sequenced material: PBMCs.

CDR3 DNA: TGTGCCAGCAGCAGACTAGCGGGACAGGGGGCGTCGAATGAGCAGTTCTTC. Translation: CASSRLAGQGASNEQFF. The chain joins TRBV28 to TRBJ2-1, with D tentatively TRBD1 (12 bases). V lost 6 bases, J lost 7 bases, and 25 bases lay in between. The CDR3 spans 17 residues. Germline V gene sequence: CDR1 MDHEN, CDR2 SYDVKM.